The present T cell receptor (beta chain) was sequenced within a study of cytomegalovirus exposure and HLA in healthy donors. Findings and limits, study-wide: Later analysis reportedly placed an Asian-associated ancestry cluster below the roughly 690-donor mean in N-insertions.

As regards this clone: What it binds is not known.

The PCR was carried out with 60 Vbeta primers and 13 Jbeta primers. Method: immunoSEQ multiplex PCR; TCRdb's copy keeps in-frame clones and lacks some. This sample has about 120,000 clones; under 80% occur once, and the top ten carry approximately 4%. The V gene end was trimmed by 4 bases and the J gene end by 5 bases; junction bases not matched to a gene: 6. Per the germline V gene, CDR1 is SGHTA and CDR2 is FQGNSA. The CDR3 covers 15 residues. This sequence was found in a middle-aged man in good health and CMV-seropositive. Sequenced sample: PBMCs. The gene calls are TRBV7-2 and TRBJ2-5, with 11 bases that match TRBD1. The CDR3 is CASSSDRGPGETQYF. CDR3 in DNA: TGTGCCAGCAGCTCGGACAGGGGGCCAGGGGAGACCCAGTACTTC.